The present entry profiles one TCR beta chain with its context. The table lists this clonotype with many counts. No cognate antigen has been identified for it. Base qualities are not provided; no much larger clone lies one nucleotide away. TCR beta CDR3 regions were amplified from RNA transcripts. The first round of RT-PCR for the TCR CDR3 was performed with the HTBI primer set and the Qiagen OneStep RT-PCR kit. The libraries were constructed in a second round of multiplex PCR and then size-selected and purified. Sequencing of the libraries was done on an Illumina HiSeq2000 using paired-end 100 bp reads. As for the original processing: Raw data were processed with SOAPnuke, discarding reads with adapters, uncalled bases, mean Phred below 15, or no exact constant-primer or identifier match. High-quality paired reads were merged with COPE v1.2.5, and unique nucleotide sequences were defined as clonotypes. Clonotypes were aligned to IMGT TRBV, TRBD and TRBJ reference segments using MiTCR v1.1. Only V-J combinations with frequency above 0.0001, covering about 99% of repertoires, were analysed. The TCS score was defined as the ratio of F50 (clonal expansion) to E x V (chaos), calculated using BLOSUM62-based TCRdist between CDR3 peptides within each V-J. Welch's t-statistics and random forest reduced 500 to 650 V-J features to roughly 13, which were used in a naive Bayes classifier (R e1071). TCRdb reprocessing: public reads trimmed at Q25 with fastp, clones called with MiXCR, in-frame beta chains kept. One record per CDR3 amino acid sequence lists the most common genes and DNA. TCRdb's processing, not the authors', yielded these V and J calls. This sample lists fewer than 300,000 distinct CDR3 sequences; 13% to 15% were detected once. The ten most abundant clones make up roughly 30% of the sample.

This sample stems from a study of T cells in Graves' hyperthyroidism and ophthalmopathy (dated by TCRdb to the late 2010s). A note on the overall study: Peripheral blood samples were taken at the time of initial diagnosis, prior to any treatment. The paper describes TCR Vbeta CDR3 sequencing of around 140 peripheral blood samples, made up of approximately 40 ophthalmopathy patients, around 73 hyperthyroidism patients and approximately 17 progressor patients. For training and testing, the 100 or so patients in the discovery cohort were randomly divided in a 7:3 ratio. Following sampling, methimazole starting at 30 mg daily was given to hyperthyroidism patients, and high-dose intravenous methylprednisolone was given to ophthalmopathy patients. To identify TCR V-J signatures that set the groups apart, the researchers used a discovery cohort of 90 to 100 patients, made up of approximately 43 with Graves' ophthalmopathy and 55 to 65 with stable Graves' hyperthyroidism. In about 6 Graves' hyperthyroidism patients, the study also compared T-cell repertoires from thyroid tissue with T-cell repertoires from blood. Prospective prediction of ophthalmopathy was tested in an independent validation cohort consisting of roughly 20 hyperthyroidism patients and some 16 patients who later progressed to ophthalmopathy. The full study reports these points: No statistical method was used to set the sample size in advance, and investigators knew the group allocation. A 13 V-J signature model separated ophthalmopathy from stable hyperthyroidism, with roughly 88% sensitivity and 81.08% specificity in cross-validation and 80%/75% in testing. During validation, the model predicted progression to ophthalmopathy a median of approximately 6 months ahead of onset, with more than 55% sensitivity and less than 85% specificity. Blood samples also contained most of the expanded thyroid clonotypes (frequency above 0.001), which suggests that blood repertoires may reflect thyroid immune responses.

Hyperthyroidism patients were newly diagnosed, with disease duration under 2 months, and aged 18 to 65 years. Patients with uncontrolled infections, other autoimmune diseases, pregnancy or lactation were excluded. Clinical symptoms, serum thyroxine and TRAb, thyroid ultrasound, and orbital computed tomography formed the basis for the diagnoses. Blood from progressor patients was drawn when they were first diagnosed with hyperthyroidism, before any ophthalmopathy symptoms appeared. Ficoll-Paque density gradient centrifugation was used to isolate PBMCs from around 10 ml of fresh peripheral blood. Patients classed as progressors first received a Graves' hyperthyroidism diagnosis and then went on to develop ophthalmopathy during follow-up. Total RNA was extracted using Trizol reagent, and RNA quality was assessed on an Agilent 2100 Bioanalyzer. Sequences were obtained from blood. The origin of this receptor is a woman aged 45-65 years with Graves' hyperthyroidism that later progressed to Graves' ophthalmopathy.

The nucleotide sequence is given as TGTGCCAGCAGCTTAATGGACAGTACCACTGAAGCTTTCTTT. Protein translation: CASSLMDSTTEAFF. Recombination connected TRBV7-9 to TRBJ1-1; D gene: possibly TRBD1, on 6 matching bases. Measured from the cysteine to the phenylalanine, the CDR3 is 14 residues long. The read is trimmed to its CDR3 DNA, 42 bases read in frame from base 1. Trimming takes 2 bases from V and 4 bases from J, and the germline ends sit 11 bases apart. Sequences SEHNR (CDR1) and FQNEAQ (CDR2) are obtained from the germline V gene (reference sequence).